A single sample is the source of the 22 T cell receptor beta chains below, sequenced in a study of identical twins. Each CDR3 protein gets one entry after TCRdb re-called the 5' RACE reads with MiXCR. There are fewer than 900,000 distinct CDR3 sequences in the sample; about 20% occur only once, and more than 4% lies in the top ten. This sample was also put to use in a study of T cells expressing NK-cell markers.

The source material was PBMCs. The source is a woman between 18 and 29 years old in good health.

This clonotype has a count of ten or more. The chain uses TRBV29-1 and TRBJ1-2, with D uncertain. The V end was cut by 6 bases, the J end by 7 bases, with 18 bases between. Germline lookup yields CDR1 SQVTM and CDR2 ANQGSEA. The CDR3 consists of 13 residues. The CDR3 nucleotides read TGCAGCGTCTCCGCCCCTGGAATCCTTGGCTACACCTTC. It is translated as CSVSAPGILGYTF.

This clonotype was counted many times. The rearrangement links TRBV20-1 to TRBJ2-1; D call uncertain. Trimming pared 0 bases from V and 10 bases from J, leaving 7 bases between. This CDR3 comprises 11 residues. Germline V gene data show CDR1 as DFQATT and CDR2 as SNEGSKA (reference sequence). The CDR3 spells CSARDRREQFF. CDR3 bases: TGCAGTGCTAGAGATCGGAGAGAGCAGTTCTTC.

The chain combines TRBV30 with TRBJ1-1; weak D call: TRBD1 (5 bases). This CDR3 has 12 amino acids. Looked up from germline, CDR1 is GTSNPN and CDR2 is SVGIG (reference sequence). Trimming stripped 0 bases from V and 6 bases from J, with 8 bases between. For the CDR3, the DNA is TGTGCCTGGAGTGTACGACAGTCTGAAGCTTTCTTT. Protein sequence: CAWSVRQSEAFF.

The sample holds many counts of this clonotype. The chain couples TRBV4-3 to TRBJ2-3, with 7 positions matching TRBD2. This CDR3 has 14 amino acids. Per the germline V gene, CDR1 is LGHNA and CDR2 is YSLEER. The CDR3 loop is CVRGPAGCTDTQYF. CDR3 nucleotide sequence: TGCGTAAGGGGCCCAGCGGGGTGCACAGATACGCAGTATTTT.

This clonotype was counted a few times. The chain employs TRBV28 and TRBJ1-1; D remains ambiguous. Trimming stripped 6 bases from V and 4 bases from J, with 6 bases between. Germline values: CDR1 MDHEN, CDR2 SYDVKM. The CDR3 is 11 residues long. This CDR3 is CASRDPTEAFF. CDR3 DNA: TGTGCCAGCAGGGACCCCACTGAAGCTTTCTTT.

The chain couples TRBV11-2 to TRBJ2-7; 9 bases fit TRBD1. With V trimmed by 5 bases and J by 5 bases, 7 bases remained unmatched. Germline assignment: CDR1 SGHAT and CDR2 FQNNGV. This CDR3 has 14 amino acids. CDR3 coding DNA: TGTGCCAGCAGCCTCGGGACAGGGCGGAACGAGCAGTACTTC. This gives the protein CASSLGTGRNEQYF. The full variable domain, in which reference TRBV11-2 and TRBJ2-7 provide the parts outside the CDR3, is EAGVAQSPRYKIIEKRQSVAFWCNPISGHATLYWYQQILGQGPKLLIQFQNNGVVDDSQLPKDRFSAERLKGVDSTLKIQPAKLEDSAVYLCASSLGTGRNEQYFGPGTRLTVT.

This clonotype was counted a few times. The chain couples TRBV20-1 to TRBJ2-3, with 7 nucleotides matching TRBD1. V trimming: 6 bases; J trimming: 8 bases; junction bases outside the gene matches: 8. Germline V lookup: CDR1 DFQATT, CDR2 SNEGSKA (reference sequence). The CDR3 has 12 amino acids. CDR3 loop: CSAGTVARTQYF. CDR3 nucleotides: TGCAGTGCGGGGACAGTCGCCCGTACGCAGTATTTT.

There are a few counts of this clonotype. This rearrangement joins TRBV4-1 to TRBJ2-7, with D perhaps matching TRBD2 (5 bases). Trimming took off 2 bases at V and 1 base at J, with 6 bases between the two ends. Germline V CDR1 and CDR2: MGHRA, YSYEKL. The CDR3 runs 13 residues. CDR3 sequence: CASSQLASYEQYF. The CDR3 DNA sequence: TGCGCCAGCAGCCAACTAGCTTCCTACGAGCAGTACTTC.

There are a few counts of this clonotype. A much larger clone lies one base from this, so it may be a read error. The chain carries TRBV6-5 and TRBJ2-2, with a weak D call TRBD1 (5 bases). The CDR3 sequence is 13 residues long. Trimming took 2 bases from V and 4 from J, leaving 5 bases between them. The V gene's germline CDR1 is MNHEY and CDR2 SVGAGI. The CDR3 DNA reads as TGTGCCAGCAGTTACAGGGGCACCGGGGAGCTGTTTTTT. Translating gives CASSYRGTGELFF.

This clonotype was picked up a small number of times. The V call is TRBV5-1, the J call TRBJ1-1; tentatively, D is TRBD1 (5 bases). The germline V gene has CDR1 SGHRS and CDR2 YFSETQ. Trimming removed 0 bases from V and 2 bases from J, with 11 bases in between. This CDR3 spans 15 amino acids. CDR3 coding DNA: TGCGCCAGCAGCTTGGCGGCAGGGTCTAACACTGAAGCTTTCTTT. This encodes CASSLAAGSNTEAFF.

This clonotype was observed a handful of times. The chain couples TRBV4-3 to TRBJ2-3; perhaps TRBD2 as D (5 bases). Trimming cost V 4 bases and J 3 bases, with 17 bases left between them. The CDR3 sequence is 16 residues long. The germline gives CDR1 LGHNA, CDR2 YSLEER. The DNA of the CDR3 is TGCGCCAGCAGCCTCTCCGGGAACTTGAGGACAGATACGCAGTATTTT. Encoded protein: CASSLSGNLRTDTQYF.

The V and J genes are TRBV20-1 and TRBJ1-1, with D possibly matching TRBD1 (5 bases). This CDR3 has 16 residues. Germline V CDR1 and CDR2: DFQATT, SNEGSKA (reference sequence). The V and J ends lost 3 bases and 4 bases respectively, with 21 bases between them. The CDR3 coding sequence is TGCAGTGCTAGGGGGCCAAATACGGGGTCTGGCACTGAAGCTTTCTTT. Translation: CSARGPNTGSGTEAFF.

The rearrangement links TRBV20-1 to TRBJ2-7, with D unclear. The CDR3 loop spans 14 amino acids. The V gene's germline CDR1 is DFQATT and CDR2 SNEGSKA (reference sequence). V was cut by 2 bases and J by 3 bases, with 14 bases left in between. CDR3 loop: CSARRSRSYYEQYF. DNA of the CDR3: TGCAGTGCTAGACGATCTAGAAGTTACTACGAGCAGTACTTC.

The sample holds a few counts of this clonotype. The rearrangement joins TRBV12-3 or TRBV12-4 to TRBJ2-7, with D perhaps being TRBD1 or TRBD2 (5 bases each). V gave up 5 bases and J gave up 3 bases, with 17 bases separating them. CDR3 length equals 15 residues. In DNA, the CDR3 is TGTGCCAGCAGTGCCCCGGGACGTCGGAACTACGAGCAGTACTTC. It encodes CASSAPGRRNYEQYF.

This clonotype was observed at least ten times. The rearrangement joins TRBV12-5 to TRBJ1-4; tentatively, D is TRBD1 (5 bases). This CDR3 is 16 amino acids long. The ends were cut back, 3 bases at V and 8 bases at J, with 19 bases in the middle. Germline loops: CDR1 LGHNT, CDR2 FRNRAP. The CDR3 coding sequence is TGTGCTAGTGGTTTATCCCCCGCGGAGGGGAGGGAAAAACTGTTTTTT. It translates to CASGLSPAEGREKLFF.

This clonotype was seen a single time. V gene TRBV25-1 combines with J gene TRBJ2-7, with 9 nucleotides matching TRBD1. V lost 1 base to trimming and J lost 3 bases; unmatched junction nucleotides: 7. The CDR3 is 16 residues long. Germline CDR1 MGHDK, CDR2 SYGVNS. The CDR3 DNA follows: TGTGCCAGCAGTGAATTAATTGGGACAGGGTACTACGAGCAGTACTTC. It translates to CASSELIGTGYYEQYF.

The rearrangement links TRBV10-3 to TRBJ2-1; unclear D gene. Between the trimmed V and J ends, which lost 5 bases and 5 bases, there was a span of 7 bases. This CDR3 contains 12 residues. Germline V CDR1 and CDR2: ENHRY, SYGVKD. The CDR3 sequence is CAISLSNNEQFF. The CDR3 DNA reads TGTGCCATCAGTCTCTCTAACAATGAGCAGTTCTTC.

This clonotype was seen a handful of times. The gene calls are TRBV6-2 or TRBV6-3 and TRBJ2-3, with no clear D. Trimming pared 7 bases from V and 0 bases from J, leaving 32 bases between. The germline CDR1 and CDR2 sequences are MNHEY and SVGEGT. The CDR3 covers 21 residues. The CDR3 loop reads CASTGSIWARPHRSSTDTQYF. The CDR3 DNA sequence: TGTGCCAGCACCGGGTCTATTTGGGCCCGGCCCCACCGCTCTAGCACAGATACGCAGTATTTT.

In its sample, this clonotype was seen a few times. The rearrangement uses TRBV29-1 and TRBJ1-2; possible D gene TRBD1, 6 bases. The germline V gene has CDR1 SQVTM and CDR2 ANQGSEA. V lost 6 bases and J lost 4, with 15 bases in between. This CDR3 has 13 amino acids. CDR3 residues: CSVSGTIFYGYTF. CDR3 nucleotide sequence: TGCAGCGTGTCCGGGACAATTTTCTATGGCTACACCTTC.

Many counts were recorded for this clonotype. V usage is TRBV3-1 and J usage is TRBJ2-7, with 8 bases that match TRBD1. V was pared by 4 bases and J by 1 base, with 0 bases of the junction left unmatched. CDR3 length: 13 amino acids. CDR1 and CDR2 (germline): LGHDT, YNNKEL (reference sequence). This chain's CDR3 is CASSRQGSYEQYF. The CDR3 nucleotides are TGTGCCAGCAGCCGACAGGGGTCCTACGAGCAGTACTTC.

This clonotype came up a few times. The gene calls are TRBV5-1 and TRBJ2-5; D tentatively fits TRBD1 or TRBD2 (5 bases each). V lost 4 bases and J 4 bases, leaving 14 bases between the germline ends. CDR3 size: 14 residues. Germline V gives CDR1 SGHRS, CDR2 YFSETQ. CDR3 residues: CASSPGTWGETQYF. As DNA, the CDR3 is TGCGCCAGCAGCCCGGGGACGTGGGGAGAGACCCAGTACTTC.

V gene TRBV5-1 combines with J gene TRBJ2-1; maybe TRBD1 (6 bases). This CDR3 region has 13 residues. Per the germline V gene, CDR1 is SGHRS and CDR2 is YFSETQ. Trimming removed 3 bases from V and 9 bases from J, with 13 bases in between. The CDR3 here is CASSSGVDAEQFF. The CDR3 bases are TGCGCCAGCAGCTCAGGGGTTGACGCTGAGCAGTTCTTC.